Presented here are 11 T cell receptor delta chains from one specimen sequenced in a study of gamma-delta T cells after stem cell transplantation. TCRdb re-called the RT-PCR reads through CATT. The sample holds more than 1,000 delta-chain clones, approximately 3.8% seen once. The sample taken for sequencing was gamma-delta T cells. The receptors derive from a human donor. It is not recorded whose cells these are; they may come from a transplant donor.

A remark on this clone: A read error is the likely source, as a far larger clone sits one nucleotide away. The chain is built from TRDV2 and TRDJ3, with 13 bases identical to TRDD3. Germline values: CDR1 GEAIGNYY, CDR2 EKD. The length of the CDR3 is 22 residues. After removal of 0 bases from V and 3 bases from J, the junction contained 13 bases not matched to a gene. The CDR3 reads CACDTGGLGDTGGFWDTRQMFF. The CDR3 DNA follows: TGTGCCTGTGACACCGGAGGACTGGGGGATACGGGTGGCTTCTGGGACACCCGACAGATGTTTTTC.

The chain couples TRDV2 to TRDJ1; 13 bases map to TRDD3. The length of the CDR3 is 17 residues. Germline V gene data show CDR1 as GEAIGNYY and CDR2 as EKD. After removal of 3 bases from V and 8 bases from J, the junction contained 14 bases not matched to a gene. The CDR3 spells CACDPVLGDTEPLKLIF. CDR3 nucleotides: TGTGCCTGTGACCCCGTACTGGGGGATACGGAACCGTTGAAACTCATCTTT.

The genes are TRDV2 and TRDJ1; 12 bases are shared with TRDD3. This CDR3 is built from 16 residues. The V gene end was trimmed by 4 bases and the J gene end by 4 bases; junction bases not matched to a gene: 9. The germline V gene has CDR1 GEAIGNYY and CDR2 EKD. DNA for the CDR3: TGTGCCTGTGAAACCCTGGGGGATACGGGCGGCGATAAACTCATCTTT. The encoded protein is CACETLGDTGGDKLIF.

With regard to this clone: A read error is the likely source, as a far larger clone sits one nucleotide away. This sample also contains other DNA sequences that code for the same CDR3. This sequence joins TRDV2 and TRDJ3, with 9 bases identical to TRDD3. The V gene's germline CDR1 is GEAIGNYY and CDR2 EKD. The CDR3 consists of 23 residues. With 3 bases clipped from V and 0 bases from J, the junction kept 20 bases outside the gene matches. CDR3 coding DNA: TGTGCCTGTGACTCCCCTCCTACGGCCTCTGGGGGATTGCCCTCCTGGGACACCCGACAGATGTTTTTC. This codes for CACDSPPTASGGLPSWDTRQMFF.

This clone was detected only a few times. A far larger clone is one base from this, pointing to a likely read error. In the same sample, other DNA sequences code for this CDR3. The chain recombines TRDV2 with TRDJ1, with 8 bases fitting TRDD3. The CDR3 sequence is 21 residues long. J was trimmed by 0 bases and V by 1 base; bases with no gene match: 21. The germline V gene encodes CDR1 GEAIGNYY and CDR2 EKD. CDR3 sequence (DNA): TGTGCCTGTGACACTGGATTCCGGAGTACTGGGGGCCGACAGTACACCGATAAACTCATCTTT. The encoded protein is CACDTGFRSTGGRQYTDKLIF.

In its sample, this clone was seen a few times. With only one base between it and a far larger clone, this is likely a read error. The same CDR3 also results from other DNA sequences found in this sample. CDR3: CACDPVGVGRSDKLIF. DNA for the CDR3: TGTGCCTGTGACCCGGTGGGCGTAGGGAGATCCGATAAACTCATCTTT. The chain combines TRDV2 with TRDJ1; D is undetermined. Germline V CDR1 and CDR2: GEAIGNYY, EKD. Deletions cut 3 bases from V and 3 bases from J, with 19 bases between. The CDR3 contains 16 residues.

With respect to this clone: A single base is all that separates this from a far larger clone, so a read error is likely. The chain links TRDV2 to TRDJ1, with D uncertain. The CDR3 has 15 amino acids. CDR1 and CDR2 from the germline V gene are GEAIGNYY and EKD. CDR3 residues: CACDTVGDSSDKPIF. CDR3 coding DNA: TGTGCCTGTGACACGGTAGGAGACTCCTCCGATAAACCCATCTTT.

A few counts support this clone. The translation of this DNA and the TCRdb protein of a much larger clone differ at residue 7, probably owing to a read error; the protein shown here is translated from the DNA. This rearrangement joins TRDV2 to TRDJ1; TRDD3 matches 9 bases. The CDR3 spans 17 residues. Trimming removed 0 bases from V and 4 bases from J; junction bases left unmatched: 11. The germline CDR1 and CDR2 sequences are GEAIGNYY and EKD. The CDR3, as DNA: TGTGCCTGTGACACCCTATTTGGGGATACGGGCGGCGATAAACTCATCTTT. Amino acid sequence: CACDTLFGDTGGDKLIF.

This clone was picked up a small number of times. The protein that TCRdb holds for this DNA derives from a much larger clone and differs from the translated DNA at residue 7, which likely indicates a read error; the protein shown here is translated from the DNA. The rearrangement uses TRDV2 and TRDJ1; 7 positions match TRDD3. The length of the CDR3 is 16 residues. V was pared by 3 bases and J by 0 bases, with 9 bases of the junction left unmatched. CDR1 and CDR2 from the germline V gene are GEAIGNYY and EKD. This CDR3 is CACDPLPGDDTDKLIF. The CDR3 DNA is TGTGCCTGTGACCCACTACCGGGGGATGACACCGATAAACTCATCTTT.

This clone was detected only a few times. TCRdb lists the protein of a much larger clone for this DNA, which differs at residue 4, so this is likely a read error; the protein given here is translated from the DNA itself. The gene calls are TRDV2 and TRDJ1; 12 bases fit TRDD3. Looked up from germline, CDR1 is GEAIGNYY and CDR2 is EKD. After removal of 6 bases from V and 2 bases from J, the junction contained 21 bases not matched to a gene. The CDR3 length is 20 residues. CDR3 sequence (DNA): TGTGCCTGTACCCCCGTGGTACTGGGGGATACCGGGAAGGGGACCGATAAACTCATCTTT. This codes for CACTPVVLGDTGKGTDKLIF.

This clone showed up just a few times. The protein recorded in TCRdb matches a much larger clone and deviates from this DNA's translation at residue 12, suggesting a read error; the protein here is obtained by translating the DNA. J is TRDJ1 and V is TRDV2; TRDD3 matches at 11 bases. The V segment lost 4 bases and the J segment 0 bases; nucleotides outside the gene matches: 12. CDR3 length: 18 amino acids. Per germline, CDR1 GEAIGNYY and CDR2 EKD. CDR3 bases: TGTGCCTGTGATCCGGTTAGAATGGGGGATACGCACACCGATAAACTCATCTTT. As protein: CACDPVRMGDTHTDKLIF.